The next 10 T cell receptor beta chains were all read from a single sample in a study of blood T cells in healthy people across ages. A second PCR of roughly 7 to 11 cycles used a sample-barcoded 5' primer and a J-beta primer mix. In TCRdb, the 5' RACE reads were re-called with MiXCR into one record per CDR3 protein. The data hold fewer than 1,200,000 distinct CDR3 sequences, with around 25% observed a single time. Another study also made use of these data, one on T cells of mothers and their children.

The material sequenced was blood. These receptors came from a girl under 10 years old in good health.

The chain carries TRBV6-5 and TRBJ2-5; 9 positions match TRBD1. This CDR3 is 18 amino acids long. Germline V CDR1 and CDR2: MNHEY, SVGAGI. The V gene end was trimmed by 1 base and the J gene end by 1 base; junction bases not matched to a gene: 10. This CDR3 reads CASSYFSGTGTTQETQYF. The CDR3 DNA is TGTGCCAGCAGTTACTTTTCCGGGACAGGGACAACCCAAGAGACCCAGTACTTC.

The chain carries TRBV10-3 and TRBJ2-5, with D perhaps matching TRBD1 (5 bases). The CDR3 loop spans 17 amino acids. Per germline, CDR1 ENHRY and CDR2 SYGVKD. V was shortened by 10 bases and J by 0 bases, with 24 bases between the two germline ends. The CDR3 sequence is CATGSLSARRHQETQYF. CDR3 DNA: TGTGCCACAGGGTCTCTTTCGGCTAGACGCCACCAAGAGACCCAGTACTTC.

The sample holds a few counts of this clonotype. The V call is TRBV10-3, the J call TRBJ2-2; the match to TRBD1 covers 7 bases. The CDR3 totals 13 residues. CDR1 and CDR2 (germline): ENHRY, SYGVKD. Unmatched junction bases numbered 1, after V lost 5 bases and J lost 4 bases. CDR3 sequence: CAISTGVTGELFF. In DNA, the CDR3 is TGTGCCATCAGTACAGGGGTCACCGGGGAGCTGTTTTTT.

The chain recombines TRBV3-1 with TRBJ2-5, with 9 bases identical to TRBD2. Germline values: CDR1 LGHDT, CDR2 YNNKEL (reference sequence). Unmatched junction bases numbered 6, after V lost 3 bases and J lost 4 bases. The CDR3 spans 15 residues. The CDR3 is CASSQGSSGRETQYF. In DNA form, the CDR3 reads TGTGCCAGCAGCCAGGGTAGTAGCGGGAGAGAGACCCAGTACTTC.

The rearrangement links TRBV20-1 to TRBJ1-1, with a possible D match to TRBD1 (6 bases). Germline lookup yields CDR1 DFQATT and CDR2 SNEGSKA (reference sequence). The CDR3 runs to 13 residues. The chain's CDR3 is CRALTGSNTEAFF. The DNA for the CDR3 is TGCAGAGCTCTGACAGGTTCGAACACTGAAGCTTTCTTT.

This chain uses TRBV7-9 with TRBJ1-2; D is possibly TRBD1 (5 bases). Trimming removed 5 bases from V and 8 bases from J, with 18 bases in between. CDR1 and CDR2 (germline): SEHNR, FQNEAQ (reference sequence). The CDR3 consists of 14 residues. The CDR3 coding sequence is TGTGCCAGCAGCCCTCCAGCAGGGCTTAGCGGCTACACCTTC. Encoded protein: CASSPPAGLSGYTF.

The CDR3 protein is CASRTGTGGSGEQYF. CDR3 in DNA: TGTGCCAGCAGGACAGGGACAGGGGGCTCGGGAGAGCAGTACTTC. The chain links TRBV6-1 to TRBJ2-7; 12 nucleotides agree with TRBD1. Trimming took 6 bases from V and 7 from J; bases not matched to a gene: 10. The CDR3 is 15 residues long. The germline CDR1 and CDR2 sequences are MNHNS and SASEGT.

The rearrangement links TRBV5-1 to TRBJ2-3; D could derive from TRBD1 or TRBD2 (5 bases each). V lost 1 base and J 1 base, leaving 10 bases between the germline ends. The CDR3 contains 15 residues. Germline lookup yields CDR1 SGHRS and CDR2 YFSETQ. CDR3 in amino acids: CASSLQMGRTDTQYF. In DNA, the CDR3 is TGCGCCAGCAGCTTGCAAATGGGACGCACAGATACGCAGTATTTT.

This clonotype was recorded a few times. The chain employs TRBV10-3 and TRBJ2-5; D is ambiguous. V was shortened by 0 bases and J by 4 bases, with 3 bases between the two germline ends. CDR1 and CDR2 from the germline V gene are ENHRY and SYGVKD. This CDR3 region has 12 residues. CDR3 loop: CAISESVETQYF. The CDR3 bases are TGTGCCATCAGTGAGTCCGTAGAGACCCAGTACTTC.

This clonotype was detected only a few times. This sequence joins TRBV12-3 or TRBV12-4 and TRBJ1-1; 7 bases agree with TRBD1. The CDR3 spans 17 residues. Trimming took 8 bases from V and 1 from J; bases not matched to a gene: 16. The CDR3 DNA reads as TGTGCCAGCCACACACGCCGACAGGGCGCTCGGAACACTGAAGCTTTCTTT. Residues: CASHTRRQGARNTEAFF.